The clone carrying this TCR beta chain has a count of ten or more. No antigen is known for it. RNA transcripts were the template for amplifying TCR beta CDR3 regions. Using the HTBI primer set, a first-round RT-PCR was run on the TCR CDR3. TCRdb recomputed calls from the multiplex PCR reads with MiXCR, one row per CDR3 protein. The data show roughly 35,000 distinct CDR3 sequences, about 52% seen once. The data belong to a study of T cells in Graves' hyperthyroidism and ophthalmopathy. About the research overall: Upon initial diagnosis and before any treatment, peripheral blood was collected. Study observations and caveats: It was a median approximately 6 months before onset that the model predicted ophthalmopathy. The authors' 13 V-J model separated ophthalmopathy from stable hyperthyroidism.

Fresh peripheral blood, more than 8 ml of it, supplied the PBMCs. CDR3 length: 11 amino acids. The germline V gene encodes CDR1 SGHAT and CDR2 FQNNGV. Trimming removed 1 base from V and 7 bases from J, with 2 bases in between. The sequence was obtained from a woman between 40 and 55 years old with Graves' ophthalmopathy. The chain is built from TRBV11-2 and TRBJ2-1; D is ambiguous. Sequencing was performed on blood. The CDR3 DNA reads TGTGCCAGCAGCTTAGGTAATGAGCAGTTCTTC. Encoded protein: CASSLGNEQFF.